This T cell receptor beta chain was identified in a study of identifying expanded T cells in peripheral blood. Germline-derived CDR1 and CDR2 are SGHRS and YFSETQ. V lost 7 bases, J lost 10 bases, and 25 bases lay in between. The CDR3 runs to 15 residues. Here immunoSEQ multiplex PCR was the method, and the copy in TCRdb shows in-frame clones only, minus some. The sample lists about 91,000 clones, about 91% occurring once. The clonotype was recovered from a person between 18 and 75 years old in good health. The V gene is TRBV5-1, the J gene TRBJ2-3; D is tentatively TRBD1 or TRBD2 (5 bases each). The source material was blood. The CDR3 DNA is TGCGCCAGCCGAACCGGACCTTCAAATCCGGGACCGCAGTATTTT. Amino acid sequence: CASRTGPSNPGPQYF. Combining the CDR3 with reference TRBV5-1 and TRBJ2-3 gives the whole variable domain KAGVTQTPRYLIKTRGQQVTLSCSPISGHRSVSWYQQTPGQGLQFLFEYFSETQRNKGNFPGRFSGRQFSNSRSEMNVSTLELGDSALYLCASRTGPSNPGPQYFGPGTRLTVL.